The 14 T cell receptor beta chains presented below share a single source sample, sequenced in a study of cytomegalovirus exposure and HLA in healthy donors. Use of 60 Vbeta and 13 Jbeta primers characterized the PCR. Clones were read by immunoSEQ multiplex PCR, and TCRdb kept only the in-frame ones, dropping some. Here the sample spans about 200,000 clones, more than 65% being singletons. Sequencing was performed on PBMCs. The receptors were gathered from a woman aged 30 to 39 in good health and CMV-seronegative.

The CDR3 DNA is TGTGCTAGTGGTACAGGAAAACAAGAGACCCAGTACTTC. This translates into CASGTGKQETQYF. The chain couples TRBV12-5 to TRBJ2-5; TRBD1 might be the D (5 bases). This CDR3 comprises 13 residues. CDR1 LGHNT and CDR2 FRNRAP come from the germline V gene. Trimming stripped 5 bases from V and 2 bases from J, with 9 bases between.

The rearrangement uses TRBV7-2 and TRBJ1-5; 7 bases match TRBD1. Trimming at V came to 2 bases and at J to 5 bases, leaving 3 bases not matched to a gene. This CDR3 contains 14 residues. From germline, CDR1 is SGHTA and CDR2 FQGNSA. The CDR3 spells CASSLRGGDQPQHF. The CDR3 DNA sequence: TGTGCCAGCAGCTTAAGAGGGGGCGATCAGCCCCAGCATTTT. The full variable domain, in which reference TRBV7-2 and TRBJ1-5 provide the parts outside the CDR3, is GAGVSQSPSNKVTEKGKDVELRCDPISGHTALYWYRQSLGQGLEFLIYFQGNSAPDKSGLPSDRFSAERTGGSVSTLTIQRTQQEDSAVYLCASSLRGGDQPQHFGDGTRLSIL.

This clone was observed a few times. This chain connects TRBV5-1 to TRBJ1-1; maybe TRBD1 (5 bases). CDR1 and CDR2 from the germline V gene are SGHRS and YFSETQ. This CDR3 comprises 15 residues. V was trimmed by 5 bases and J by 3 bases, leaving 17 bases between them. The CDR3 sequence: CASSQRYGGDTEAFF. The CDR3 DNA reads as TGCGCCAGCAGTCAGCGTTACGGGGGGGACACTGAAGCTTTCTTT.

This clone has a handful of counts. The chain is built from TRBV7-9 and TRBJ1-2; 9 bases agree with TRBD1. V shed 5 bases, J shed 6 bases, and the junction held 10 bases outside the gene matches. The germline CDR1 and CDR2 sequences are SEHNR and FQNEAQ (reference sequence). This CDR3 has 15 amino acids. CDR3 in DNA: TGTGCCAGCAGCCCCTGGGACAGGGAAAGAGATGGCTACACCTTC. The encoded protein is CASSPWDRERDGYTF.

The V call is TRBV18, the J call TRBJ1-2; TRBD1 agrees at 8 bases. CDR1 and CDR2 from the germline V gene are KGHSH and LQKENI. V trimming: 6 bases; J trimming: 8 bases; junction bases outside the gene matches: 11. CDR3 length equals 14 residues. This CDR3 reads CASSRDRNSEGYTF. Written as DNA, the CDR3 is TGTGCCAGCTCCCGGGACAGGAATTCGGAAGGCTACACCTTC.

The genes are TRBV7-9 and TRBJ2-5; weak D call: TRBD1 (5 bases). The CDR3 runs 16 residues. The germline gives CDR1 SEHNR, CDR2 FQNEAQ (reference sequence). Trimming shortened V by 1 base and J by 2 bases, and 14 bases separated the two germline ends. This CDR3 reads CASSLGARAVQETQYF. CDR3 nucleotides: TGTGCCAGCAGCTTAGGGGCCAGGGCAGTACAAGAGACCCAGTACTTC. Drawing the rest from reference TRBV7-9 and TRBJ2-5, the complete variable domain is DTGVSQNPRHKITKRGQNVTFRCDPISEHNRLYWYRQTLGQGPEFLTYFQNEAQLEKSRLLSDRFSAERPKGSFSTLEIQRTEQGDSAMYLCASSLGARAVQETQYFGPGTRLLVL.

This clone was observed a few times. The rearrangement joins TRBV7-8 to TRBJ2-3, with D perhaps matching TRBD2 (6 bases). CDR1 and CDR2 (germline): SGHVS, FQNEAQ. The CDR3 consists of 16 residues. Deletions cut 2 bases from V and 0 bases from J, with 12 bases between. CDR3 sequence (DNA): TGTGCCAGCAGCTTAAGGCTAGCGACTAGCACAGATACGCAGTATTTT. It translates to CASSLRLATSTDTQYF.

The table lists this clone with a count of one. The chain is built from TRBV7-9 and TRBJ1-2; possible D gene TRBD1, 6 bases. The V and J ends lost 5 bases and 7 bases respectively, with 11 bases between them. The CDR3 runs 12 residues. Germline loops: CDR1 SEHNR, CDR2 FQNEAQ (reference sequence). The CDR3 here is CASSRTVVGYTF. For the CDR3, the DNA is TGTGCCAGCAGCAGGACAGTGGTTGGCTACACCTTC.

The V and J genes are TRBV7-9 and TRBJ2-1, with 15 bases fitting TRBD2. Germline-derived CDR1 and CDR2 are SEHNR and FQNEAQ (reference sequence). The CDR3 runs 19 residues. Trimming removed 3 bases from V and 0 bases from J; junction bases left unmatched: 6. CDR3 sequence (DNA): TGTGCCAGCAGCTTTAAGCGGACTAGCGGGGGGGCCTCCTACAATGAGCAGTTCTTC. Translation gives CASSFKRTSGGASYNEQFF.

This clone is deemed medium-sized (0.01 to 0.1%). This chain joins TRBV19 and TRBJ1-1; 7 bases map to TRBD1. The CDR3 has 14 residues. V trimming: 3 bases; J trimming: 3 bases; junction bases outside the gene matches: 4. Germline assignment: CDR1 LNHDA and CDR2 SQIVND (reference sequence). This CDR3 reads CASSIGQAYTEAFF. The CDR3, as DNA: TGTGCCAGTAGTATCGGACAGGCCTACACTGAAGCTTTCTTT.

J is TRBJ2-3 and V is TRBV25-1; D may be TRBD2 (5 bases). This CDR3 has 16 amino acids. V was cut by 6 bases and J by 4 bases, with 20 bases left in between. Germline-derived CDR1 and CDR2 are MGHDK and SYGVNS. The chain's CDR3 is CASSGPSGPAPDTQYF. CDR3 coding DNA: TGTGCCAGCAGCGGGCCCAGCGGCCCCGCACCAGATACGCAGTATTTT.

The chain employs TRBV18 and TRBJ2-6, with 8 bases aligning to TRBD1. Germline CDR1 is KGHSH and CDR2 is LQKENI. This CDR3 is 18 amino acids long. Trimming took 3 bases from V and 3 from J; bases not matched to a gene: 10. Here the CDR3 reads CASSPIPQGAFGANVLTF. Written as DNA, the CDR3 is TGTGCCAGCTCACCTATCCCGCAGGGGGCCTTTGGGGCCAACGTCCTGACTTTC.

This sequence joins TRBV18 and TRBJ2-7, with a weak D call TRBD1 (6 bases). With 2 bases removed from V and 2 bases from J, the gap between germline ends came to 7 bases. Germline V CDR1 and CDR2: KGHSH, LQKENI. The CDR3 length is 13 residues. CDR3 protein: CASSPTGTYEQYF. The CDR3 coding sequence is TGTGCCAGCTCACCAACAGGGACCTACGAGCAGTACTTC.

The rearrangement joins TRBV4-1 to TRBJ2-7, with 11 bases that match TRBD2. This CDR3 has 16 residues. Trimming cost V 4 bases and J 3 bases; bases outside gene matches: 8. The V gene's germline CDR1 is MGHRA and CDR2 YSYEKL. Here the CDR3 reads CASSLITGLAVYEQYF. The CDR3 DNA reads TGCGCCAGCAGCCTCATAACGGGACTAGCGGTCTACGAGCAGTACTTC.